This T cell receptor (beta chain) was sequenced in a study of CD8 T cells in ankylosing spondylitis. Study results and caveats: Characteristic, it appeared, of ankylosing spondylitis blood was a TCR beta motif of several highly homologous variants.

V lost 5 bases to trimming and J lost 7 bases; unmatched junction nucleotides: 8. The CDR3 contains 15 residues. Germline V gene lookup returns CDR1 MNHNS and CDR2 SASEGT. Quantitative 5'-RACE with molecular barcodes generated TCR beta libraries. TCRdb re-called the 5' RACE reads through MiXCR, storing one row per CDR3 protein. The sample includes about 440,000 distinct CDR3 sequences, 17% of them seen just once. As regards this clonotype: Its antigen is as yet unknown.

This rearrangement joins TRBV6-1 to TRBJ2-7; 13 nucleotides agree with TRBD2. Specimen: blood, either unsorted or a sorted T cell fraction (not recorded which). The receptor was isolated from a male donor with ankylosing spondylitis. The CDR3 loop is CASSPQGLAGREQYF. The CDR3 coding sequence is TGTGCCAGCAGTCCCCAGGGACTAGCGGGGCGGGAGCAGTACTTC.